This TCR beta chain was recovered during a study of cytomegalovirus exposure and HLA in healthy donors. Study background: A preliminary data release comprised about 85 million unique TCRs obtained from HLA-typed donors. Study observations and caveats: Associated with cytomegalovirus, according to the listing, were 150 to 200 TCR beta chains.

Primers: 60 Vbeta forward and 13 Jbeta reverse. Assay used: immunoSEQ multiplex PCR; TCRdb lists only in-frame clones, some missing. The sample lists roughly 80,000 clones; roughly 80% were seen once. Germline V CDR1 and CDR2: SGHTA, FQGTGA. V lost 5 bases and J lost 7; bases outside the gene matches: 5. The length of the CDR3 is 12 residues. This clone was seen once. Its target is unknown. Sequencing was done on a sample of PBMCs. This sequence joins TRBV7-3 and TRBJ2-7; 7 nucleotides match TRBD2. The clonotype originates from a woman in her 30s in good health and CMV-seronegative. This chain's CDR3 is CASSPGAGEQYF. CDR3 sequence (DNA): TGTGCCAGCAGCCCAGGAGCGGGAGAGCAGTACTTC.